The table lists the clone carrying this TCR beta chain with a few counts. TCRdb's table, derived via immunoSEQ multiplex PCR, lists solely in-frame clones and lacks some. The sample records 78,000 or so clones, about 89% being singletons. CDR1 SGHNT and CDR2 YENEEA come from the germline V gene. Losses at the gene ends were 0 bases for V and 1 base for J; bases not matched to a gene: 1. The CDR3 runs to 15 residues. The data were taken from a study of blood T cell repertoires in COVID-19. Study in general: Samples came from the United States, Italy and Spain, spanning acute and convalescent COVID-19. T cells, B-cell-depleted T cells, or PBMCs supplied cDNA or gDNA.

The sequenced material came from peripheral blood. The source is a man aged 45-60 years with active or convalescent COVID-19. This chain joins TRBV11-3 and TRBJ2-7; 9 positions match TRBD1. The CDR3 reads CASSLEGTGSYEQYF. In DNA form, the CDR3 reads TGTGCCAGCAGCTTAGAAGGGACAGGGTCCTACGAGCAGTACTTC.